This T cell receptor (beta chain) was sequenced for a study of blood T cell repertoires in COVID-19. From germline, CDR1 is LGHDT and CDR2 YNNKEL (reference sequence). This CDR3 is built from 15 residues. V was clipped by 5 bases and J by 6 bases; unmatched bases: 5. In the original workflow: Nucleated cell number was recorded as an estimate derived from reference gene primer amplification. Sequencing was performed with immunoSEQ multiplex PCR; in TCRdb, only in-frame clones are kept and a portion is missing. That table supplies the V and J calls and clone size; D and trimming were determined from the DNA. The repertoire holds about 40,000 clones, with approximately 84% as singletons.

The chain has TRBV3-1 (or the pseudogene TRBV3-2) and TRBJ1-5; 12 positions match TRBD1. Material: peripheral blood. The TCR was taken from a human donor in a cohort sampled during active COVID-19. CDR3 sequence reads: CASSEGGQGAQPQHF. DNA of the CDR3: TGTGCCAGCAGCGAAGGGGGACAGGGGGCTCAGCCCCAGCATTTT.